The 7 T cell receptor beta chains below come from one sample, sequenced in a study of blood T cell repertoires in COVID-19. The repertoire was sequenced with immunoSEQ multiplex PCR; TCRdb's copy has only in-frame clones and lacks some. Here the sample spans roughly 100,000 clones, around 87% being singletons. The sequencing sample was made of peripheral blood. Receptors were obtained from a man between 45 and 60 years old with acute or convalescent COVID-19.

The chain carries TRBV7-8 and TRBJ2-5; 7 bases agree with TRBD2. This CDR3 is built from 17 residues. The J segment lost 1 base and the V segment lost 1 base, leaving 9 bases of the junction unmatched. Germline CDR1 SGHVS, CDR2 FQNEAQ. CDR3: CASSLGSVLAAQETQYF. For the CDR3, the DNA is TGTGCCAGCAGCTTAGGCTCCGTTCTAGCGGCCCAAGAGACCCAGTACTTC.

The chain is built from TRBV11-2 and TRBJ2-1; no firm D call. V was trimmed by 4 bases and J by 10 bases, leaving 11 bases between them. Per germline, CDR1 SGHAT and CDR2 FQNNGV. The CDR3 loop spans 12 amino acids. CDR3 residues: CASSSRIGEQFF. DNA of the CDR3: TGTGCCAGCAGCTCAAGGATCGGGGAGCAGTTCTTC.

This chain joins TRBV9 and TRBJ2-3; 8 bases fit TRBD2. The CDR3 sequence is 16 residues long. Losses at the gene ends were 0 bases for V and 5 bases for J; bases not matched to a gene: 8. Germline values: CDR1 SGDLS, CDR2 YYNGEE. The CDR3 coding sequence is TGTGCCAGCAGCGTAGGAGCGGGGGTACCGGGAGATACGCAGTATTTT. This gives the protein CASSVGAGVPGDTQYF.

The chain combines TRBV9 with TRBJ2-1; weak D call: TRBD1 (5 bases). The germline gives CDR1 SGDLS, CDR2 YYNGEE. V shed 4 bases and J shed 8 bases, with 10 bases lying between them. The CDR3 is 12 residues long. In nucleotides, the CDR3 is TGTGCCAGCAGCCCCTCCAGGGATGAGCAGTTCTTC. Protein product: CASSPSRDEQFF.

This clone was seen just once. The chain is built from TRBV19 and TRBJ2-2, with a possible D match to TRBD2 (6 bases). CDR3 length: 16 residues. In germline, CDR1 is LNHDA, CDR2 SQIVND (reference sequence). V was trimmed by 2 bases and J by 5 bases, leaving 15 bases between them. DNA of the CDR3: TGTGCCAGTAGTATATTGGGCAGGGCGGGGACCGGGGAGCTGTTTTTT. Its translation: CASSILGRAGTGELFF.

On this clone itself: In the same sample, other DNA sequences code for this CDR3. The rearrangement links TRBV24-1 to TRBJ1-4, with TRBD1 matching 9 bases. The V gene end was trimmed by 3 bases and the J gene end by 7 bases; junction bases not matched to a gene: 5. The CDR3 is 15 residues long. Germline V gives CDR1 KGHDR, CDR2 SFDVKD. The CDR3 DNA is TGTGCCACCAGTGATCCGGGACAGGGACGTGAAAAACTGTTTTTT. The encoded protein is CATSDPGQGREKLFF.

The chain combines TRBV24-1 with TRBJ1-2; the D gene is possibly TRBD1 (5 bases). V lost 3 bases to trimming and J lost 4 bases, with 11 bases between them. Germline-derived CDR1 and CDR2 are KGHDR and SFDVKD. The CDR3 is made up of 14 amino acids. CDR3 bases: TGTGCCACCAGTGATGGGGGGGTGGGCTATGGCTACACCTTC. It is translated as CATSDGGVGYGYTF.